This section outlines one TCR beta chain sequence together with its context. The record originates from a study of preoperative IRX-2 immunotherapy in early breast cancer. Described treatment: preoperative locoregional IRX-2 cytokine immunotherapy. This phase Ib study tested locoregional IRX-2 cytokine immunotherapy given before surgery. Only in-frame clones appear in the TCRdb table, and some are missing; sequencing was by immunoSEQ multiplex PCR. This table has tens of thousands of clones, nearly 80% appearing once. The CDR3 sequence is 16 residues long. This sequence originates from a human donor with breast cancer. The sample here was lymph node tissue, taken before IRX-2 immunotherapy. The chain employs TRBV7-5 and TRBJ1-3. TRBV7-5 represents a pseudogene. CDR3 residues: CASSLESTPAMSTIYF. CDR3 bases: TGTGCCAGCAGCTTAGAATCAACACCGGCGATGAGCACCATATATTTT.